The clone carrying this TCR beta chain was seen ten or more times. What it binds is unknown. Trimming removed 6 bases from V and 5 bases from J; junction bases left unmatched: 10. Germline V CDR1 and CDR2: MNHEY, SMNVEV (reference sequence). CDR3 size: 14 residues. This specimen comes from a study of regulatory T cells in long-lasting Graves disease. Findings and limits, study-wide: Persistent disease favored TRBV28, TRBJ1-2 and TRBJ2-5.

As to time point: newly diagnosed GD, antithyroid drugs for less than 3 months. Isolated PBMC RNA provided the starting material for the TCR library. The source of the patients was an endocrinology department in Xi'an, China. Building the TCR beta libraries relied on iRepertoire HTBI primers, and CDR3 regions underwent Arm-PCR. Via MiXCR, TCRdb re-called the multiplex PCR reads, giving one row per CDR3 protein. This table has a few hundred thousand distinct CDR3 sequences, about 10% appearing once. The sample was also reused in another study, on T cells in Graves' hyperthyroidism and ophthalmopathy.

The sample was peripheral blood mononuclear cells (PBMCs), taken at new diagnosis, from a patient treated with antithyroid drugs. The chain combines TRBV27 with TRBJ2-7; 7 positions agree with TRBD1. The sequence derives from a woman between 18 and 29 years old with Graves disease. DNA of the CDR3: TGTGCCAGCAGGACCGGGACAGAGGTGAACGAGCAGTACTTC. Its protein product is CASRTGTEVNEQYF.